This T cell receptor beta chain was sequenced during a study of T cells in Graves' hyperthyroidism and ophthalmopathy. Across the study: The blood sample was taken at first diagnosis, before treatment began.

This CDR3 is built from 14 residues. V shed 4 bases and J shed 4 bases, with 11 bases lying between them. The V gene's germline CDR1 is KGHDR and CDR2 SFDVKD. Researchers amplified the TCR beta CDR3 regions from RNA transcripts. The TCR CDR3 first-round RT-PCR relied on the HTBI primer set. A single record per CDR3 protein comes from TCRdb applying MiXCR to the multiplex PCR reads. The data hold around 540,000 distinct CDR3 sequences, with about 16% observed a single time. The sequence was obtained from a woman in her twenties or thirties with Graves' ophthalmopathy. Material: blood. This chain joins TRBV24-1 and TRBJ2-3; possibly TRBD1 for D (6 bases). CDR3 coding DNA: TGTGCCACCAGTGACCCGGACAGCCCAGATACGCAGTATTTT. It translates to CATSDPDSPDTQYF.